This is a list of T cell receptor beta chains from one sample in a study of blood T cells in healthy people across ages. Each CDR3 protein gets one entry after TCRdb re-called the 5' RACE reads with MiXCR. The table has 950,000 to 1,200,000 distinct CDR3 sequences, roughly two fifths seen once. The sequencing sample was made of blood. The receptors here all came from a man between 18 and 35 years old in good health. Each CDR3 is given with its conserved first and last residue. Fields, in order: V gene, clone size, D gene, J gene, CDR3 DNA, CDR3 protein. The D gene is left open where the match is weak. The listing skips clone size in some rows; elsewhere it reads once, few, many or a size class.

>TRBV3-1|NA|NA|TRBJ2-7
TGTGCCAGCCGGGCGGGGATCTCCTACGAGCAGTACTTC
CASRAGISYEQYF
>TRBV3-1|NA|TRBD2|TRBJ2-1
TGTGCCAGCAGCCAAGGTAGCGGGGGGCAGTTCTTC
CASSQGSGGQFF
>TRBV20-1|NA|TRBD1|TRBJ2-3
TGCAGGGGGACAGGGGAAGATACGCAGTATTTT
CRGTGEDTQYF
>TRBV12-3/TRBV12-4|few|NA|TRBJ2-5
TGTGCCAGCAGTTTGGTCTCGGCCATAAAAGAGACCCAGTACTTC
CASSLVSAIKETQYF
>TRBV2|few|TRBD1|TRBJ2-4
TGTGCCAGCAGGGACAGGGGAATTTTAGGGAACATTCAGTACTTC
CASRDRGILGNIQYF
>TRBV25-1|NA|NA|TRBJ2-7
TGTGCCAGCAGTGTTATAGGCAACGAGCAGTACTTC
CASSVIGNEQYF
>TRBV5-1|once|NA|TRBJ1-1
TGCGCCAGCAGCGGCGACGGGCCGAACACTGAAGCTTTCTTT
CASSGDGPNTEAFF
>TRBV5-1|few|NA|TRBJ1-4
TGCGCCAGCCGTCCCGGGGGGCCTAATGAAAAACTGTTTTTT
CASRPGGPNEKLFF
>TRBV29-1|NA|NA|TRBJ1-1
TGCAGCGTTGGGGCTGAAGCTTTCTTT
CSVGAEAFF
>TRBV6-2/TRBV6-3|NA|NA|TRBJ1-4
TGTGCCAGCAGTTACTCGATGGGGGAAAAACTGTTTTTT
CASSYSMGEKLFF